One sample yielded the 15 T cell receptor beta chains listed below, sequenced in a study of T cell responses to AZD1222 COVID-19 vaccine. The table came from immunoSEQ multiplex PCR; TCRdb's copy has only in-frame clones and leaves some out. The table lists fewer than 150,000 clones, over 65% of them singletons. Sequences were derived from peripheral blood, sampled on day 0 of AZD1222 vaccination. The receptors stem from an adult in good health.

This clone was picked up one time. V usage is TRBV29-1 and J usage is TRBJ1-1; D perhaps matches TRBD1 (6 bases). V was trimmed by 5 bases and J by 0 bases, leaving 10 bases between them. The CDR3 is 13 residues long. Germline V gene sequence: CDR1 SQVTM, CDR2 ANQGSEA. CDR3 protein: CSVRRGMNTEAFF. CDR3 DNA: TGCAGCGTTCGCAGGGGAATGAACACTGAAGCTTTCTTT.

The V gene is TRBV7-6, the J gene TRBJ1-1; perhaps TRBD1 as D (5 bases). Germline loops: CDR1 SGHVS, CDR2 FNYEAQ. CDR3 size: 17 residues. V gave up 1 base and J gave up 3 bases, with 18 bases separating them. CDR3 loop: CASSLEQGLRVDTEAFF. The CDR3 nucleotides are TGTGCCAGCAGCTTAGAGCAGGGTTTGAGGGTTGACACTGAAGCTTTCTTT.

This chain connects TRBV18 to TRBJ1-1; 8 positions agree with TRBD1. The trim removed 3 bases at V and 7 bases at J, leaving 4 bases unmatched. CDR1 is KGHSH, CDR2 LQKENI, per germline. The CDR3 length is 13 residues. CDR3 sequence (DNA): TGTGCCAGCTCACCTACAGGGGGACTTGAAGCTTTCTTT. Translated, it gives CASSPTGGLEAFF.

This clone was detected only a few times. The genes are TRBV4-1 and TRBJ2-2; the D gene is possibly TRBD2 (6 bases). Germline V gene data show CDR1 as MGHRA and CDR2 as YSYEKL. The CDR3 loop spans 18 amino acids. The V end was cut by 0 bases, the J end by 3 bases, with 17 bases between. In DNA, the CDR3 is TGCGCCAGCAGCCAAGATAGTGGGAGGCTAGCATACACCGGGGAGCTGTTTTTT. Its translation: CASSQDSGRLAYTGELFF.

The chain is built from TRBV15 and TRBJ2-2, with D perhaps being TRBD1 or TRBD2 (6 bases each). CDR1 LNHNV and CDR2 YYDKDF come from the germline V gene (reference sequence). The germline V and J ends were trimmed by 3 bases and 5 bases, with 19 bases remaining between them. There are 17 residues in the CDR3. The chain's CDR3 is CATSSEGGLIFTGELFF. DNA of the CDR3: TGTGCCACCAGCAGTGAGGGGGGCCTAATCTTTACCGGGGAGCTGTTTTTT.

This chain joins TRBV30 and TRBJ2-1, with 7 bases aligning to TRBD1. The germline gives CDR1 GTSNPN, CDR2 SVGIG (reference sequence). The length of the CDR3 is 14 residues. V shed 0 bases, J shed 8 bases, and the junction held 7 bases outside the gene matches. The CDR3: CAWSVDLTGDEQFF. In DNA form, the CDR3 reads TGTGCCTGGAGTGTGGATCTTACAGGGGATGAGCAGTTCTTC.

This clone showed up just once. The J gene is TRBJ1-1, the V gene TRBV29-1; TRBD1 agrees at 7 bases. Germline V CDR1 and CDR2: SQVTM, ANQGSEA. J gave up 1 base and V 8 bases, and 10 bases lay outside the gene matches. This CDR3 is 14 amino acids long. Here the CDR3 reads CSLRRGNQNTEAFF. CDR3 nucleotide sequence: TGCAGCCTCCGCAGGGGGAACCAGAACACTGAAGCTTTCTTT.

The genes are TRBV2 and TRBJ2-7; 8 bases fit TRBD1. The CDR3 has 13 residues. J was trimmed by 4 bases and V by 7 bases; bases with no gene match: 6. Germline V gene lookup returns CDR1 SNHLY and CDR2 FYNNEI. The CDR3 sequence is CASIGRGRYEQYF. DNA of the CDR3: TGTGCCAGCATAGGCAGGGGGCGTTACGAGCAGTACTTC.

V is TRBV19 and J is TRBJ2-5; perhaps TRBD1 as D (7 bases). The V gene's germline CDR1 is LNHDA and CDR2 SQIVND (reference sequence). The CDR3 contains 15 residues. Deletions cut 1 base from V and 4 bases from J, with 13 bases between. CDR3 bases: TGTGCCAGTAGTATAGTAGGGCAGGGGGGAGAGACCCAGTACTTC. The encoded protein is CASSIVGQGGETQYF. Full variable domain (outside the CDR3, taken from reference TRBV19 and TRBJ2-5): DGGITQSPKYLFRKEGQNVTLSCEQNLNHDAMYWYRQDPGQGLRLIYYSQIVNDFQKGDIAEGYSVSREKKESFPLTVTSAQKNPTAFYLCASSIVGQGGETQYFGPGTRLLVL.

The CDR3 coding sequence is TGTGCCAGCAGTCCGCGGGTGAACACTGAAGCTTTCTTT. This codes for CASSPRVNTEAFF. This chain links TRBV28 with TRBJ1-1; no firm D call. Germline-derived CDR1 and CDR2 are MDHEN and SYDVKM. The CDR3 spans 13 residues. V lost 5 bases, J lost 0 bases, and 7 bases lay in between.

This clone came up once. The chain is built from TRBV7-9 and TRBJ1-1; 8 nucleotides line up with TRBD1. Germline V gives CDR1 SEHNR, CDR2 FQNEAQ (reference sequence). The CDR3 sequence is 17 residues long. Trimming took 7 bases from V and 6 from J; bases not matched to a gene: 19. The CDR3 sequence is CASNFQSARGLSAEAFF. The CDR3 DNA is TGTGCCAGCAACTTTCAATCCGCCAGGGGGCTATCTGCTGAAGCTTTCTTT.

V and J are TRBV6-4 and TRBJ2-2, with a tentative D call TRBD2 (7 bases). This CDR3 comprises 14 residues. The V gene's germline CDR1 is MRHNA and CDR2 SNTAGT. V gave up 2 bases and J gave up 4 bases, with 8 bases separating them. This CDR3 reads CASSDRGGTGELFF. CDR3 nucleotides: TGTGCCAGCAGTGACAGGGGGGGCACCGGGGAGCTGTTTTTT.

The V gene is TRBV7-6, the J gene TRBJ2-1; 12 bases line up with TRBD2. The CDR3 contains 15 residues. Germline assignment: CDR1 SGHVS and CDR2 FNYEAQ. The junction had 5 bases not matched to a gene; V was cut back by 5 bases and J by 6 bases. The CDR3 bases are TGTGCCAGCAGCCCTCTAGCGGGGGGGCCCAATGAGCAGTTCTTC. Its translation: CASSPLAGGPNEQFF.

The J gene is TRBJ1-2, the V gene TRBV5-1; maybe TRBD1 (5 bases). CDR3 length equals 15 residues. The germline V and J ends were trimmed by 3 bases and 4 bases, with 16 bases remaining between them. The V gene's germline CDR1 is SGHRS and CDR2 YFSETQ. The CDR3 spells CASSWTVGEGYGYTF. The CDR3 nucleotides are TGCGCCAGCAGCTGGACGGTGGGGGAAGGCTATGGCTACACCTTC.

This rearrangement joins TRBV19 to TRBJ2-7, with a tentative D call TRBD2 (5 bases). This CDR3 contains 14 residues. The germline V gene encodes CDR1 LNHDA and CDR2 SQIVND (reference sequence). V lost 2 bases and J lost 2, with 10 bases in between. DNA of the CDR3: TGTGCCAGTAGTATAAGAGGGTCCGCCTACGAGCAGTACTTC. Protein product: CASSIRGSAYEQYF.